The text below deals with one TCR beta chain. No antigen is known for it. The data are from a study of STAT3 mutations in large granular lymphocyte leukemia. Looked up from germline, CDR1 is SEHNR and CDR2 is FQNEAQ (reference sequence). Trimming shortened V by 6 bases and J by 6 bases, and 12 bases separated the two germline ends. The CDR3 sequence is 13 residues long. Study outcomes and limitations: After therapy, about 35% of the 18 patients switched clonotypes, all new clones STAT3 wild type. Some patients had dominant TCR clones larger than their STAT3 mutant burden. Every T-cell large granular lymphocyte leukemia patient had at least one immunodominant TCR beta clonotype. No sample exists from the first appearance of each clone. A small but highly pathogenic clone may have been missed.

Only in-frame clones appear in the TCRdb table, and some are missing; sequencing was by immunoSEQ multiplex PCR. The data contain roughly 4,400 clones, around 54% of them seen just once; the ten biggest clones take up approximately 80%. Material: peripheral blood mononuclear cells. The source is a man in his 60s with T-cell large granular lymphocyte leukemia. Some clones in this sample may be carry-over from other donors' samples. This sequence joins TRBV7-9 and TRBJ2-1, with a possible D match to TRBD1 (6 bases). CDR3 in DNA: TGTGCCAGCAGTCCACAGGGTATCAATGAGCAGTTCTTC. Translation: CASSPQGINEQFF.